Included here is one TCR beta chain sequence, with context. Its target is not known. These data originate in a study of cytomegalovirus exposure and HLA in healthy donors. Study-wide findings and caveats: In terms of immune exposure information, only CMV serostatus was available.

PCR employed 60 Vbeta and 13 Jbeta primers. The protocol was immunoSEQ multiplex PCR, while the TCRdb copy is restricted to in-frame clones and leaves out a portion. In the table there are some 150,000 clones, around nine tenths of which are singletons. Trimming cost V 3 bases and J 8 bases; bases outside gene matches: 7. The length of the CDR3 is 15 residues. CDR1 and CDR2 (germline): MDHEN, SYDVKM. Input material: PBMCs. The chain joins TRBV28 to TRBJ2-1, with 10 bases that match TRBD2. The TCR sequence derives from a woman aged 25 to 45 in good health and CMV-seronegative. The CDR3 region has the DNA TGTGCCAGCAGTTTCGAGCGGGAGGGCCTCGATGAGCAGTTCTTC. Protein sequence: CASSFEREGLDEQFF.